These T cell receptor beta chains were read from a single sample in a study of blood T cell repertoires in COVID-19. The method was immunoSEQ multiplex PCR; TCRdb's version includes in-frame clones alone and lacks a portion of them. The table includes tens of thousands of clones, roughly 80% detected once. Material for sequencing was peripheral blood. The source is a woman between 55 and 75 years old with acute or convalescent COVID-19. Both conserved end residues are part of each CDR3. The D gene is left open where the match is weak. Size tells how often a clone was seen (once, few, many) or the class of an expanded clone, and some rows leave it out.

CDR3 | DNA | size | V | D | J
CASSLEDSQHF | TGTGCCAGCAGTTTGGAAGACAGCCAGCATTTT | few | TRBV28 | - | TRBJ1-5
CASSQGLRGEAGTGYTF | TGTGCCAGCAGCCAAGGCCTTCGAGGGGAGGCAGGTACTGGCTACACCTTC | - | TRBV3-1/TRBV3-2 | - | TRBJ1-2
CASSPLGQVGQETQYF | TGTGCCAGCAGCCCCCTCGGACAGGTTGGCCAAGAGACCCAGTACTTC | - | TRBV5-4 | TRBD1 | TRBJ2-5
CASSPTPGGLGYTF | TGTGCCAGCAGTCCGACGCCGGGGGGACTTGGCTACACCTTC | few | TRBV27 | - | TRBJ1-2
CASRLGTANTGELFF | TGTGCCAGCCGATTGGGGACAGCGAACACCGGGGAGCTGTTTTTT | - | TRBV2 | TRBD1 | TRBJ2-2
CASSLDQMNTEAFF | TGTGCCAGCAGCTTGGACCAGATGAACACTGAAGCTTTCTTT | many | TRBV5-4 | - | TRBJ1-1
CAWSRTGGEQYF | TGTGCCTGGAGCCGGACAGGGGGCGAGCAGTACTTC | once | TRBV30 | TRBD1 | TRBJ2-7
CASSLDRTGTDTQYF | TGTGCCAGCAGCTTAGATCGGACAGGGACAGATACGCAGTATTTT | - | TRBV7-2 | TRBD1 | TRBJ2-3
CASSFRRSNQPQHF | TGTGCCAGCAGTTTCCGCAGAAGCAATCAGCCCCAGCATTTT | - | TRBV6-6 | - | TRBJ1-5
CASSASTGTPYNEQFF | TGCGCCAGCAGCGCATCAACAGGGACCCCCTACAATGAGCAGTTCTTC | - | TRBV5-1 | - | TRBJ2-1
CASSELDIANYGYTF | TGTGCCAGCAGCGAACTGGACATTGCTAACTATGGCTACACCTTC | - | TRBV7-2 | - | TRBJ1-2
CASSSRPDRVDYEQYF | TGTGCCAGCAGCTCCCGACCGGACAGGGTAGACTACGAGCAGTACTTC | - | TRBV9 | TRBD1 | TRBJ2-7
CASKIEETQYF | TGTGCCAGTAAAATCGAAGAGACCCAGTACTTC | - | TRBV19 | - | TRBJ2-5
CASSLGQGAFGPEAFF | TGCGCCAGCAGCCTGGGACAGGGGGCGTTCGGTCCTGAAGCTTTCTTT | - | TRBV5-1 | TRBD1 | TRBJ1-1
CASSEGLSNEKLFF | TGTGCCAGCAGTGAAGGGCTTTCTAATGAAAAACTGTTTTTT | - | TRBV2 | - | TRBJ1-4
CASSLVISGQAFF | TGTGCCAGCAGCTTAGTTATCTCAGGGCAAGCTTTCTTT | - | TRBV7-2 | - | TRBJ1-1
CASSSSGGRNQPQHF | TGTGCCAGCAGCTCCTCAGGGGGCCGCAATCAGCCCCAGCATTTT | - | TRBV5-6 | TRBD1 | TRBJ1-5
CAWSGGGSDTQYF | TGTGCCTGGAGCGGGGGAGGCTCAGATACGCAGTATTTT | - | TRBV30 | - | TRBJ2-3
CASSQDQTGGWYGYTF | TGCGCCAGCAGCCAAGATCAGACAGGGGGCTGGTATGGCTACACCTTC | medium-sized | TRBV4-1 | TRBD1 | TRBJ1-2
CASSSLAGGRSETQYF | TGTGCCAGCAGTTCTCTAGCGGGGGGGCGGTCGGAGACCCAGTACTTC | - | TRBV6-2/TRBV6-3 | TRBD2 | TRBJ2-5
CASSPTPGQLYGYTF | TGTGCCAGCAGCCCCACACCGGGACAGCTCTATGGCTACACCTTC | - | TRBV9 | TRBD1 | TRBJ1-2
CASTSGLLDYTF | TGTGCCAGTACCTCAGGGCTGTTAGACTACACCTTC | - | TRBV19 | - | TRBJ1-2
CASSQGTGNIDTQYF | TGCGCCAGCAGCCAGGGGACAGGGAATATAGATACGCAGTATTTT | many | TRBV4-3 | TRBD1 | TRBJ2-3
CASSLRQTGVNSYEQYF | TGTGCCAGCAGTTTACGCCAGACAGGGGTCAACTCCTACGAGCAGTACTTC | - | TRBV27 | TRBD1 | TRBJ2-7
CASEGGGGYTF | TGTGCCAGCGAAGGAGGAGGAGGCTACACCTTC | - | TRBV12-3/TRBV12-4 | - | TRBJ1-2
CASSKADRAYNSPLHF | TGTGCCAGCAGCAAAGCGGACAGGGCCTATAATTCACCCCTCCACTTT | once | TRBV21-1 | - | TRBJ1-6
CASSLIQGTKNIQYF | TGTGCCAGCAGCTTAATACAGGGAACCAAAAACATTCAGTACTTC | - | TRBV7-2 | - | TRBJ2-4
CASSDVGGSGANVLTF | TGTGCCAGCAGTGACGTAGGGGGCTCTGGGGCCAACGTCCTGACTTTC | once | TRBV6-4 | - | TRBJ2-6
CASSQRYGQARNEKLFF | TGCGCCAGCAGCCAACGCTACGGACAGGCTCGTAATGAAAAACTGTTTTTT | - | TRBV4-1 | TRBD1 | TRBJ1-4
CASSQDPTGGYYGYTF | TGTGCCAGCAGCCAAGATCCGACAGGGGGTTACTATGGCTACACCTTC | - | TRBV3-1/TRBV3-2 | TRBD1 | TRBJ1-2
CASSLVDQPQHF | TGTGCCAGCAGCTTAGTCGATCAGCCCCAGCATTTT | - | TRBV7-6 | - | TRBJ1-5
CASSYRDTGYGYTF | TGTGCCAGCAGTTACAGGGACACCGGCTATGGCTACACCTTC | - | TRBV6-5 | - | TRBJ1-2
CASSPNSRAGTNYGYTF | TGTGCCAGCTCACCAAATAGTAGAGCAGGGACTAACTATGGCTACACCTTC | - | TRBV18 | - | TRBJ1-2
CASTGTPLSYGYTF | TGTGCCAGCACCGGGACTCCCTTGAGCTATGGCTACACCTTC | - | TRBV6-5 | - | TRBJ1-2
CASSVGGRDDGYTF | TGTGCCAGCAGCGTAGGAGGGCGTGATGATGGCTACACCTTC | - | TRBV9 | - | TRBJ1-2
CAYHRGLGYGYTF | TGTGCCTACCACAGGGGGCTTGGCTATGGCTACACCTTC | few | TRBV30 | TRBD1 | TRBJ1-2
CASSKGDSLAFNYGYTF | TGTGCCAGCAGCAAAGGGGACAGCCTAGCATTTAACTATGGCTACACCTTC | - | TRBV14 | TRBD1 | TRBJ1-2
CASSPPSGVGYEQYF | TGTGCCAGCTCACCACCGTCCGGGGTTGGCTACGAGCAGTACTTC | - | TRBV18 | - | TRBJ2-7
CASSEDRGTDTQYF | TGTGCCAGCAGTGAAGACAGGGGCACAGATACGCAGTATTTT | - | TRBV2 | - | TRBJ2-3
CASSIRGNRNTEAFF | TGTGCCAGCAGCATCAGGGGGAACCGGAACACTGAAGCTTTCTTT | - | TRBV7-2 | TRBD1 | TRBJ1-1
CASSSEGTGNTEAFF | TGTGCCAGCAGCTCCGAAGGGACAGGGAACACTGAAGCTTTCTTT | - | TRBV7-3 | TRBD1 | TRBJ1-1
CASSSPRGQGPYEQYF | TGTGCCAGCAGTTCACCAAGGGGACAGGGTCCCTACGAGCAGTACTTC | - | TRBV27 | TRBD1 | TRBJ2-7
CASSVSPGPEEKLFF | TGCGCCAGCAGCGTGTCCCCAGGGCCTGAAGAAAAACTGTTTTTT | few | TRBV5-1 | - | TRBJ1-4
CAISPGQQNTEAFF | TGTGCCATCAGTCCGGGACAACAGAACACTGAAGCTTTCTTT | - | TRBV10-3 | - | TRBJ1-1
CATSDPPGTGSTGELFF | TGTGCCACCAGTGATCCTCCCGGGACAGGGTCGACCGGGGAGCTGTTTTTT | - | TRBV24-1 | TRBD1 | TRBJ2-2
CASSSRQVLVETQYF | TGTGCCAGCAGCTCGCGACAGGTCCTTGTGGAGACCCAGTACTTC | few | TRBV5-8 | - | TRBJ2-5
CASSFIWTSGGALDTQYF | TGTGCCAGCAGCTTTATATGGACTAGCGGGGGGGCTTTAGATACGCAGTATTTT | - | TRBV5-6 | TRBD2 | TRBJ2-3
CASSGGTGAISYNSPLHF | TGCGCCAGCAGCGGTGGGACAGGGGCAATTTCCTATAATTCACCCCTCCACTTT | - | TRBV5-1 | TRBD1 | TRBJ1-6
CASSLGTGWQTQYF | TGTGCCAGCAGCTTAGGGACAGGGTGGCAGACCCAGTACTTC | few | TRBV7-2 | TRBD1 | TRBJ2-5
CASGLPNTGELFF | TGTGCCAGCGGGCTTCCGAACACCGGGGAGCTGTTTTTT | - | TRBV7-2 | - | TRBJ2-2
CAFSGGAGNQPQHF | TGTGCCTTCTCAGGGGGCGCGGGCAATCAGCCCCAGCATTTT | - | TRBV30 | TRBD1 | TRBJ1-5
CASSPGQGGVNTEAFF | TGTGCCAGCTCACCCGGACAGGGGGGGGTGAACACTGAAGCTTTCTTT | - | TRBV18 | TRBD1 | TRBJ1-1
CATSDSDRGLDTEAFF | TGTGCCACCAGTGATTCCGACAGGGGGCTGGACACTGAAGCTTTCTTT | - | TRBV24-1 | TRBD1 | TRBJ1-1
CASSPWTSMNTEAFF | TGTGCCAGCAGTCCATGGACAAGCATGAACACTGAAGCTTTCTTT | - | TRBV27 | - | TRBJ1-1
CAISEFGDRAYEQYF | TGTGCCATCAGTGAGTTTGGGGACAGGGCCTACGAGCAGTACTTC | many | TRBV10-3 | TRBD1 | TRBJ2-7
CASSLDINSLTNYGYTF | TGTGCCAGCAGCTTAGATATCAACAGCCTTACTAACTATGGCTACACCTTC | - | TRBV7-2 | - | TRBJ1-2
CASSSSGHSLHF | TGTGCCAGCAGCTCCTCGGGACACTCTCTCCACTTT | - | TRBV5-6 | - | TRBJ1-6
CASSIGQGNTEAFF | TGTGCCAGTAGTATAGGACAGGGGAACACTGAAGCTTTCTTT | few | TRBV19 | TRBD1 | TRBJ1-1
CASSPFLAGGAWEDTQYF | TGTGCCAGCAGCCCCTTCCTCGCGGGGGGGGCTTGGGAAGATACGCAGTATTTT | - | TRBV7-9 | TRBD2 | TRBJ2-3
CASSAKRGLSTDTQYF | TGCGCCAGCAGTGCCAAGCGGGGCCTTAGCACAGATACGCAGTATTTT | - | TRBV10-1 | TRBD2 | TRBJ2-3